This T cell receptor beta chain was captured by sequencing in a study of Ad26.COV2.S vaccination and SARS-CoV-2 variants (dated by TCRdb to the early 2020s). Broadly, across the study: Vaccine-arm donors were drawn from COV1001, a multicentre, randomized, double-blind, placebo-controlled phase I-IIa trial of Ad26.COV2.S in healthy adults. Ad26.COV2.S was administered intramuscularly at a dose of 5x10^10 or 1x10^11 viral particles, either as one shot or as two shots given 56 days apart. The specificity and breadth of SARS-CoV-2-reactive T cell receptors after Ad26.COV2.S vaccination were assessed by TCRbeta repertoire sequencing. A total of approximately 30 samples were included in the TCR-sequenced set, comprising about 20 Ad26.COV2.S vaccine recipients, 5 placebo recipients and 8 SARS-CoV-2 convalescent individuals. Trial participants were randomized into five groups of five, in which low-dose or high-dose Ad26.COV2.S was given once or twice, or placebo was given on both occasions. Investigators remained blinded to trial group allocation during experiments and outcome assessment. The paper as a whole reports these results and caveats: Vaccine and placebo recipients had comparable non-spike TCR breadth, which fits with the vaccine containing only spike. Higher spike-specific TCR breadth was observed in Ad26.COV2.S recipients than in placebo recipients (P = 0.0014). Comparing responses between vaccine doses or regimens was not something the study was powered to do. The authors noted that the TCR breadth and depth analyses may have underestimated total T cell responses. After vaccination, substantial breadth of spike-specific CD8+ and CD4+ T cell responses was reported.

The immunoSEQ Assay was used to sequence TCRbeta CDR3 regions. After extraction, genomic DNA underwent amplification by bias-controlled multiplex PCR, followed by high-throughput sequencing. The published analysis was carried out like this. To quantify the absolute abundance of every unique TCRbeta CDR3 region, sequences were collapsed and filtered. T cell fraction was estimated by normalizing TCRbeta template counts to usable DNA, with usable DNA measured through amplification of reference genes found in all nucleated cells. Repertoire TCRs were annotated as SARS-CoV-2-specific when V gene, CDR3 amino acid sequence and J gene were exactly matched to a known reactive TCR set. MIRA supplied the reference SARS-CoV-2 TCR set, which was filtered for enrichment in COVID-19-positive ImmuneCODE repertoires so that public or cross-reactive TCRs were removed. Based on the MIRA antigens, annotated TCRs were further analysed at the level of specific ORF or position within ORF. Breadth was defined as the number of annotated unique rearrangements divided by the total number of unique productive rearrangements, and depth was defined as the summed frequency of the annotated unique rearrangements. TCR breadth was compared between groups using two-sided Wilcoxon rank-sum tests. As stored in TCRdb, this immuneACCESS dataset retains in-frame rearrangements with V and J assigned. A fraction of the clones does not appear; measured against another copy, unresolved V genes explain less than half of the discrepancy, and the remainder lacks a known reason. Clone size and V and J calls were adopted from that table, with D and trimming inferred from the DNA. Present in this sample are a few hundred thousand clones, about 90% of which were seen just once. The ten biggest clones cover around 3% of the sample.

Taken with the paper, the label for treatment or condition translates to: around 19 received Ad26.COV2.S at low or high dose, single or two shots; roughly 5 received placebo; per-sample allocation not given. For vaccine and placebo recipients, the sequenced repertoires came from samples collected on day 63 after the first injection. Cohort 1b enrolled 25 to 30 adults aged 18-55 years at a single site in Boston, USA, between 29 July and 7 August 2020. Ad26.COV2.S was a replication-incompetent adenovirus type 26 vector expressing a prefusion-stabilized SARS-CoV-2 spike protein from the original Wuhan strain. This clone appeared a single time. There is no known antigen for this receptor. No clone much larger than this one lies a single base away; base qualities are absent. The CDR3 starts with the cysteine, ends with the phenylalanine, and has 17 residues. CDR3 DNA is the only sequence kept; it has 51 bases, read in frame from the first base. Per the germline V gene (reference sequence), MNHEY is the CDR1 and SMNVEV is the CDR2. From V the trimming removes 7 bases and from J it removes 5 bases, while the gene matches leave 9 bases of the junction unaccounted for.

Sequencing used peripheral blood, obtained in a trial of Ad26.COV2.S vaccine versus placebo. This receptor was taken from a person between 18 and 65 years old who received the Ad26.COV2.S COVID-19 vaccine or a placebo. Here the chain combines TRBV27 and TRBJ2-1; TRBD2 matches 15 bases in the middle. For the CDR3, the sequence is CASKGLAGGYFDNEQFF. The nucleotide sequence is given as TGTGCCAGCAAAGGACTAGCGGGGGGGTACTTCGACAATGAGCAGTTCTTC.